This T cell receptor beta chain was captured in a study of OX40 agonist ivuxolimab in advanced cancers. Sequenced by immunoSEQ multiplex PCR; TCRdb stores in-frame clones only, minus some. The table lists 45,000 to 65,000 clones, about 81% of them singletons. V was clipped by 6 bases and J by 5 bases, with 22 bases between them. Germline CDR1 MDHEN, CDR2 SYDVKM. The CDR3 consists of 16 residues. This receptor was obtained from an adult with an advanced solid tumor such as melanoma, head and neck, liver or kidney cancer. The specimen was CD4+ or CD8+ T cells sorted from blood, collected in a trial of the OX40 agonist ivuxolimab. The V call is TRBV28, the J call TRBJ1-1, with D possibly being TRBD1 (5 bases). The CDR3 protein is CASSTPGLFTRTEAFF. The DNA for the CDR3 is TGTGCCAGCAGCACTCCGGGACTCTTCACAAGGACTGAAGCTTTCTTT.